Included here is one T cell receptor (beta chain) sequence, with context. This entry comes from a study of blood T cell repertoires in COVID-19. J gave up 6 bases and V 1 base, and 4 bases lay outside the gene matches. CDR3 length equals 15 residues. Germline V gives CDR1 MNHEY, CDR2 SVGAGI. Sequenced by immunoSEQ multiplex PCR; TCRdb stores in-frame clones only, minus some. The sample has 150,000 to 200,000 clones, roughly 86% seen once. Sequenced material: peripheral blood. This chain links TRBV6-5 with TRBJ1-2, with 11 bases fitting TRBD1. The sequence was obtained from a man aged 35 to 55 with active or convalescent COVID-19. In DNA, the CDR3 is TGTGCCAGCAGTTACTTCGGACAGGGGGCGAATGGCTACACCTTC. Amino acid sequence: CASSYFGQGANGYTF.